This TCR beta chain comes out of a study of shared clonotypes between healthy human individuals. About the research overall: Participating donors consisted of a couple of women and a few men aged 18 to 49. CD8 memory received one plate per donor, CD8 naive two, CD4 memory three and CD4 naive three.

The data were produced by immunoSEQ multiplex PCR, yet TCRdb's version contains in-frame clones alone and is incomplete. The sample carries 740,000 or so clones, 55% to 85% recorded once. Donors included only healthy HIV-negative adults lacking recent acute infections or vaccinations. Per the germline V gene, CDR1 is SNHLY and CDR2 is FYNNEI. With V trimmed by 8 bases and J by 5 bases, 8 bases remained unmatched. The CDR3 extends over 14 amino acids. The V and J genes are TRBV2 and TRBJ1-3, with TRBD1 identical over 8 bases. The receptor was derived from a woman in her 30s in good health. Sequencing was performed on memory CD4+ T cells sorted from blood. Sample subset: CD45RA-negative fraction. CDR3 in amino acids: CASSGQGKRNTIYF. CDR3 nucleotide sequence: TGTGCCAGCTCAGGACAGGGAAAAAGAAACACCATATATTTT.